These 12 T cell receptor beta chains were all obtained from the same sample, sequenced in a study of blood T cell repertoires in COVID-19. Measured with immunoSEQ multiplex PCR; TCRdb has only the in-frame clones, and not every one. The profile shows some 180,000 clones, around nine tenths of them singletons. The specimen sequenced was peripheral blood. The receptors come from an elderly woman with COVID-19, enrolled during active disease.

The chain employs TRBV20-1 and TRBJ1-6; D call uncertain. Germline V lookup: CDR1 DFQATT, CDR2 SNEGSKA (reference sequence). V was cut by 6 bases and J by 7 bases, with 10 bases left in between. This CDR3 contains 12 residues. The CDR3 coding sequence is TGCAGTGCCAGTCGAGGGAATTCACCCCTCCACTTT. Translating it yields CSASRGNSPLHF.

CDR3 in DNA: TGCGCCAGCAGCTTGGAGGGACTAGCGGGAGACGAGCAGTACTTC. Residues: CASSLEGLAGDEQYF. The V gene is TRBV5-1, the J gene TRBJ2-7; 14 bases align to TRBD2. Germline CDR1 and CDR2: SGHRS and YFSETQ. The CDR3 loop spans 15 amino acids. With V trimmed by 0 bases and J by 5 bases, 1 base remained unmatched.

The chain employs TRBV7-2 and TRBJ2-7; 13 nucleotides agree with TRBD2. Germline CDR1 and CDR2: SGHTA and FQGNSA. V shed 4 bases, J shed 3 bases, and the junction held 6 bases outside the gene matches. This CDR3 has 16 residues. Here the CDR3 DNA reads TGTGCCAGCAGCTCGTGGACTAGCGGGAGCGTCTACGAGCAGTACTTC. Translated, it gives CASSSWTSGSVYEQYF.

The V call is TRBV12-3 or TRBV12-4, the J call TRBJ2-1, with 10 bases fitting TRBD2. Trimming took 8 bases from V and 4 from J; bases not matched to a gene: 2. The CDR3 runs 13 residues. The CDR3 DNA follows: TGTGCCAGCGGACTAGCGGCTTACAATGAGCAGTTCTTC. As protein: CASGLAAYNEQFF.

The chain couples TRBV5-1 to TRBJ2-3; the match to TRBD2 covers 11 bases. Germline V gene sequence: CDR1 SGHRS, CDR2 YFSETQ. V lost 5 bases to trimming and J lost 3 bases; unmatched junction nucleotides: 20. CDR3 length: 20 residues. In DNA form, the CDR3 reads TGCGCCAGCAGTCGCAACCCCACTAGCGGGAGAGACTGGAGGACAGATACGCAGTATTTT. Encoded protein: CASSRNPTSGRDWRTDTQYF.

The gene calls are TRBV5-1 and TRBJ2-1; 10 bases match TRBD2. In germline, CDR1 is SGHRS, CDR2 YFSETQ. Trimming took 1 base from V and 8 from J; bases not matched to a gene: 12. CDR3 size: 17 residues. For the CDR3, the DNA is TGCGCCAGCAGCTTGATAATGAGGGCTAGCGGGAGACATGAGCAGTTCTTC. This encodes CASSLIMRASGRHEQFF. The whole variable domain, filled in from reference TRBV5-1 and TRBJ2-1, reads KAGVTQTPRYLIKTRGQQVTLSCSPISGHRSVSWYQQTPGQGLQFLFEYFSETQRNKGNFPGRFSGRQFSNSRSEMNVSTLELGDSALYLCASSLIMRASGRHEQFFGPGTRLTVL.

CDR3 amino acids: CASSRFGQNNQPQHF. The CDR3 region has the DNA TGTGCCAGCAGTCGCTTTGGACAGAACAATCAGCCCCAGCATTTT. The chain recombines TRBV28 with TRBJ1-5; tentatively, D is TRBD1 (6 bases). The ends were cut back, 5 bases at V and 3 bases at J, with 14 bases in the middle. From germline, CDR1 is MDHEN and CDR2 SYDVKM. CDR3 length: 15 residues.

V is TRBV29-1 and J is TRBJ2-1; TRBD2 aligns across 7 bases. Germline V gene sequence: CDR1 SQVTM, CDR2 ANQGSEA. The CDR3 is 14 amino acids. V trimming: 4 bases; J trimming: 3 bases; junction bases outside the gene matches: 6. The chain's CDR3 is CSVVGRTLYNEQFF. DNA for the CDR3: TGCAGCGTTGTCGGGAGGACGCTCTACAATGAGCAGTTCTTC.

CDR3 protein: CASRLRTDDNSPLHF. The CDR3 DNA sequence: TGTGCCAGCAGACTCCGGACAGATGATAATTCACCCCTCCACTTT. The chain recombines TRBV27 with TRBJ1-6, with D possibly TRBD1 on 6 matching bases. Trimming shortened V by 6 bases and J by 5 bases, and 14 bases separated the two germline ends. This CDR3 spans 15 amino acids. The germline CDR1 and CDR2 sequences are MNHEY and SMNVEV (reference sequence).

The chain links TRBV2 to TRBJ2-3, with 9 bases aligning to TRBD2. Trimming removed 4 bases from V and 5 bases from J; junction bases left unmatched: 4. Germline V CDR1 and CDR2: SNHLY, FYNNEI. The CDR3 is 14 amino acids. CDR3 DNA sequence: TGTGCCAGCAGTGTTGGTAGCGGGAGAGATACGCAGTATTTT. It yields the protein CASSVGSGRDTQYF.

This chain connects TRBV2 to TRBJ1-1; D might be TRBD1 (5 bases). The germline CDR1 and CDR2 sequences are SNHLY and FYNNEI. V was trimmed by 4 bases and J by 3 bases, leaving 15 bases between them. The CDR3 is made up of 15 amino acids. The CDR3 reads CASSVLQVPDTEAFF. In nucleotides, the CDR3 is TGTGCCAGCAGTGTACTACAGGTCCCGGACACTGAAGCTTTCTTT.

The gene calls are TRBV4-1 and TRBJ1-2, with a possible D match to TRBD1 (5 bases). Trimming shortened V by 0 bases and J by 2 bases, and 10 bases separated the two germline ends. The CDR3 has 15 residues. CDR1 and CDR2 from the germline V gene are MGHRA and YSYEKL. CDR3 DNA sequence: TGCGCCAGCAGCCAAGATTGGGGGGACAACTATGGCTACACCTTC. Protein product: CASSQDWGDNYGYTF.